This T cell receptor (beta chain) stems from a study of identical twins. A universal primer site was created by template switching, with the cDNA bearing unique molecular identifiers. TCRdb used MiXCR to reprocess the 5' RACE reads, holding one entry per CDR3 protein. The sample records more than 200,000 distinct CDR3 sequences, over 12% being singletons. Healthy Caucasians made up all donors. The CDR3 covers 13 residues. V was cut by 4 bases and J by 4 bases, with 10 bases left in between. Germline V CDR1 and CDR2: ENHRY, SYGVKD. Sequenced input: memory (CD45RO+) T cells sorted from blood. This clonotype was obtained from a woman aged 18-29 years in good health. The rearrangement links TRBV10-3 to TRBJ1-1; no reliable D call. CDR3 in DNA: TGTGCCATCAGTGCATGGGAGGGCACTGAAGCTTTCTTT. It encodes CAISAWEGTEAFF.